Listed here is a single TCR beta chain. Its matching antigen is unknown. From RNA transcripts, TCR beta CDR3 regions were amplified. An initial round of RT-PCR targeting the TCR CDR3 relied on the HTBI primer set. TCRdb re-called the multiplex PCR reads with MiXCR, one entry per CDR3 protein. The repertoire has approximately 100,000 distinct CDR3 sequences, over 45% of them found once; the top ten carry about a quarter. The V end was cut by 7 bases, the J end by 4 bases, with 10 bases between. Germline V gene sequence: CDR1 SQVTM, CDR2 ANQGSEA. This CDR3 is 11 amino acids long. This sample stems from a study of T cells in Graves' hyperthyroidism and ophthalmopathy. Findings and limits, study-wide: Blood shared most expanded thyroid clonotypes above 0.001.

The sequence derives from a man aged 35 to 55 with Graves' hyperthyroidism. The V call is TRBV29-1, the J call TRBJ1-2; TRBD1 might be the D (5 bases). Material: blood. CDR3 DNA: TGCAGCGGCGGGGGGGGCTATGGCTACACCTTC. As protein: CSGGGGYGYTF.